The rows below give T cell receptor beta chains drawn from one sample of a study of T-cell reconstitution after alpha-beta-depleted transplantation in children. A single record per CDR3 protein comes from TCRdb applying MiXCR to the PCR reads. This table holds roughly 220,000 distinct CDR3 sequences, around 9.2% found once. The starting material was PBMCs, mostly from graft donor cells, obtained 360 days after TCRalphabeta/CD19-depleted stem cell transplant. All receptors derive from a male patient aged 2 to 9 who had a stem cell transplant for acute myeloid leukemia, so the T cells may come from the graft donor. Each CDR3 is given with its conserved first and last residue. A D gene is named only where the DNA matches it firmly. Expanded clones get a size class; other rows say once, few or many, or leave the size out.

j_call d_call v_call clone_size cdr3_aa cdr3_nt
TRBJ2-2 NA TRBV29-1 many CSVLENTGELFF TGCAGCGTTTTGGAGAACACCGGGGAGCTGTTTTTT
TRBJ2-5 NA TRBV12-3/TRBV12-4 NA CASTPGGGETQYF TGTGCCAGCACCCCCGGGGGAGGAGAGACCCAGTACTTC
TRBJ2-3 NA TRBV12-3/TRBV12-4 many CASSPGLDTQYF TGTGCCAGCAGCCCGGGACTTGATACGCAGTATTTT
TRBJ1-2 TRBD1 TRBV5-1 few CASSFSSTGNYGYTF TGCGCCAGCAGCTTTTCGTCGACAGGGAACTATGGCTACACCTTC
TRBJ2-1 NA TRBV12-3/TRBV12-4 many CASRQAVGAEQFF TGTGCCAGCAGGCAGGCAGTTGGGGCTGAGCAGTTCTTC
TRBJ2-1 NA TRBV3-1 NA CASSLKQGNEQFF TGTGCCAGCAGCCTAAAACAGGGCAATGAGCAGTTCTTC
TRBJ2-7 NA TRBV12-3/TRBV12-4 many CASSLTHEQYF TGTGCCAGCAGTTTGACGCACGAGCAGTACTTC
TRBJ1-1 NA TRBV19 many CATRARGEGTEAFF TGTGCCACTAGAGCTAGGGGAGAGGGCACTGAAGCTTTCTTT
TRBJ1-4 NA TRBV20-1 many CSASLGRRGEKLFF TGCAGTGCTTCACTCGGGCGTAGGGGTGAAAAACTGTTTTTT
TRBJ2-3 TRBD1 TRBV6-5 many CASSSQGAGTQYF TGTGCCAGCAGTTCCCAGGGGGCTGGTACGCAGTATTTT
TRBJ2-5 NA TRBV7-2 NA CASSFFPETQYF TGTGCCAGCAGCTTTTTCCCAGAGACCCAGTACTTC
TRBJ2-1 NA TRBV9 NA CASSPSSGNEQFF TGTGCCAGCAGCCCAAGCTCGGGTAATGAGCAGTTCTTC
TRBJ2-1 TRBD1 TRBV12-3/TRBV12-4 many CASSGTGGHNEQFF TGTGCCAGCAGTGGGACAGGGGGCCACAATGAGCAGTTCTTC
TRBJ2-2 NA TRBV20-1 NA CSAPGLPAGELFF TGCAGTGCTCCGGGCCTGCCGGCCGGGGAGCTGTTTTTT
TRBJ2-3 NA TRBV7-9 many CASSEHPDTQYF TGTGCCAGCAGCGAACATCCAGATACGCAGTATTTT
TRBJ2-7 NA TRBV7-6 NA CASSARLEGVGEQYF TGTGCCAGCAGCGCGAGACTAGAGGGGGTCGGCGAGCAGTACTTC
TRBJ2-3 NA TRBV20-1 NA CSANRGAGTDTQYF TGCAGTGCTAATCGGGGGGCAGGCACAGATACGCAGTATTTT
TRBJ2-1 TRBD1 TRBV4-3 few CASSRQGRWNEQFF TGCGCCAGCAGCCGACAGGGACGATGGAATGAGCAGTTCTTC
TRBJ2-1 NA TRBV7-3 few CASSFSDSGVEQFF TGTGCCAGCAGCTTCTCGGACAGTGGGGTTGAGCAGTTCTTC
TRBJ2-1 TRBD2 TRBV5-1 many CASSLGGLAGSYNEQFF TGCGCCAGCAGCTTGGGAGGGCTAGCGGGATCCTACAATGAGCAGTTCTTC
TRBJ2-3 NA TRBV10-3 many CAISDGGPSTDTQYF TGTGCCATCAGTGATGGCGGACCGTCCACAGATACGCAGTATTTT
TRBJ2-1 NA TRBV4-1 many CASSQSRGGREQFF TGCGCCAGCAGCCAATCTCGGGGAGGTCGTGAGCAGTTCTTC
TRBJ2-7 TRBD2 TRBV18 NA CASSPGSGPYEQYF TGTGCCAGCTCACCTGGTAGCGGGCCCTACGAGCAGTACTTC
TRBJ1-4 TRBD1 TRBV24-1 NA CATSDLGQGANEKLFF TGTGCCACCAGTGACCTCGGACAGGGGGCTAATGAAAAACTGTTTTTT
TRBJ2-1 NA TRBV12-3/TRBV12-4 NA CASSLRLGAVVSYNEQFF TGTGCCAGCAGTTTAAGGTTGGGAGCTGTTGTCTCCTACAATGAGCAGTTCTTC